This TCR beta chain was sequenced for a study of technical replicates of blood from several donors. TCRdb keeps only in-frame clones here, not all; method: immunoSEQ multiplex PCR. The sample carries approximately 81,000 clones, approximately 94% recorded once. The material sequenced was T cells isolated from PBMCs. This sequence was found in a human donor in good health.

CDR3 sequence reads: CASSPRDRGGPEAFF. The CDR3 bases are TGTGCCAGCAGCCCACGGGACAGGGGAGGGCCTGAAGCTTTCTTT. The chain recombines TRBV7-6 with TRBJ1-1; TRBD1 matches at 10 bases. Germline trimming cut 5 bases from V and 6 bases from J; bases unmatched to any gene: 9. Germline values: CDR1 SGHVS, CDR2 FNYEAQ. The CDR3 consists of 15 residues.